One T cell receptor beta chain is described in this entry. Its antigen is as yet unknown. Primers: 60 Vbeta forward and 13 Jbeta reverse. Sequencing was performed with immunoSEQ multiplex PCR; in TCRdb, only in-frame clones are kept and a portion is missing. The table records roughly 110,000 clones, approximately 70% of them present only once. Germline loops: CDR1 MGHRA, CDR2 YSYEKL. CDR3 length equals 15 residues. Trimming left V 5 bases short and J 1 base short, with 14 bases between. These data come from a study of cytomegalovirus exposure and HLA in healthy donors. Study at large: An earlier analysis identified 117 million unique TCR beta sequences in 150 million to 200 million T cells. Findings of the study overall: The dataset shows that most TCR sequences were rare, while some public TCRs occurred in many donors. Published work reported that the classifier diagnosed cytomegalovirus status with high specificity and sensitivity.

V is TRBV4-1 and J is TRBJ1-1; a possible D gene is TRBD1 (5 bases). The sample taken for sequencing was PBMCs. The source is a woman younger than 45 in good health and CMV-seronegative. The CDR3 region has the DNA TGCGCCAGCAGCTTTAATTCCAGGGAGAACACTGAAGCTTTCTTT. Translation gives CASSFNSRENTEAFF.